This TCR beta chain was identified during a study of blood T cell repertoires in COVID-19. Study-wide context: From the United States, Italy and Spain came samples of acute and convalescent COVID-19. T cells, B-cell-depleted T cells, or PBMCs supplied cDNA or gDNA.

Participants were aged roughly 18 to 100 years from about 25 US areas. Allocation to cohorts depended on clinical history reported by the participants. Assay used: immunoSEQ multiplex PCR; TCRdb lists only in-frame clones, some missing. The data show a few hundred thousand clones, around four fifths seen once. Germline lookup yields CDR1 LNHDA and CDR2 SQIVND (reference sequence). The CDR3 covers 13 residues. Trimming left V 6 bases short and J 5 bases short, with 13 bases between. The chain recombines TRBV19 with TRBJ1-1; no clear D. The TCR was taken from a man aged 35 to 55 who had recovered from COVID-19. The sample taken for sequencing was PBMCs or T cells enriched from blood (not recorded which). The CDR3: CASSPQTWTEAFF. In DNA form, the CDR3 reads TGTGCCAGTAGCCCACAAACCTGGACTGAAGCTTTCTTT.